The T cell receptor beta chain under discussion was sequenced for a study of regulatory T cells in long-lasting Graves disease. The CDR3 has 13 residues. The ends were cut back, 7 bases at V and 4 bases at J, with 11 bases in the middle. Through Arm-PCR of CDR3 regions and iRepertoire HTBI primers, TCR beta libraries were built. MiXCR was run by TCRdb on the multiplex PCR reads, yielding one entry per CDR3 protein. The profile shows about 540,000 distinct CDR3 sequences, less than 15% of them singletons. This clonotype came up many times. Its specificity is unknown. The time point was: newly diagnosed GD, antithyroid drugs for less than 3 months. PBMCs were the source of the RNA used for TCR sequencing. The authors diagnosed Graves' disease using American Thyroid Association guidelines. General study results and limits: Persistent disease samples used TRBV28, TRBJ1-2 and TRBJ2-5 preferentially.

These data also featured in a second study, about T cells in Graves' hyperthyroidism and ophthalmopathy. In that study: The TCR CDR3 was amplified in a first-round RT-PCR using the HTBI primer set.

This rearrangement joins TRBV12-3 or TRBV12-4 to TRBJ2-1; maybe TRBD1 (6 bases). Sequences were derived from peripheral blood mononuclear cells (PBMCs), sampled at new diagnosis, from a patient treated with antithyroid drugs. The receptor's source is a man aged 25-45 years with Graves disease. The CDR3 DNA reads TGTGCCAGCACCCCGGACAGTTACAATGAGCAGTTCTTC. Translated, it gives CASTPDSYNEQFF.